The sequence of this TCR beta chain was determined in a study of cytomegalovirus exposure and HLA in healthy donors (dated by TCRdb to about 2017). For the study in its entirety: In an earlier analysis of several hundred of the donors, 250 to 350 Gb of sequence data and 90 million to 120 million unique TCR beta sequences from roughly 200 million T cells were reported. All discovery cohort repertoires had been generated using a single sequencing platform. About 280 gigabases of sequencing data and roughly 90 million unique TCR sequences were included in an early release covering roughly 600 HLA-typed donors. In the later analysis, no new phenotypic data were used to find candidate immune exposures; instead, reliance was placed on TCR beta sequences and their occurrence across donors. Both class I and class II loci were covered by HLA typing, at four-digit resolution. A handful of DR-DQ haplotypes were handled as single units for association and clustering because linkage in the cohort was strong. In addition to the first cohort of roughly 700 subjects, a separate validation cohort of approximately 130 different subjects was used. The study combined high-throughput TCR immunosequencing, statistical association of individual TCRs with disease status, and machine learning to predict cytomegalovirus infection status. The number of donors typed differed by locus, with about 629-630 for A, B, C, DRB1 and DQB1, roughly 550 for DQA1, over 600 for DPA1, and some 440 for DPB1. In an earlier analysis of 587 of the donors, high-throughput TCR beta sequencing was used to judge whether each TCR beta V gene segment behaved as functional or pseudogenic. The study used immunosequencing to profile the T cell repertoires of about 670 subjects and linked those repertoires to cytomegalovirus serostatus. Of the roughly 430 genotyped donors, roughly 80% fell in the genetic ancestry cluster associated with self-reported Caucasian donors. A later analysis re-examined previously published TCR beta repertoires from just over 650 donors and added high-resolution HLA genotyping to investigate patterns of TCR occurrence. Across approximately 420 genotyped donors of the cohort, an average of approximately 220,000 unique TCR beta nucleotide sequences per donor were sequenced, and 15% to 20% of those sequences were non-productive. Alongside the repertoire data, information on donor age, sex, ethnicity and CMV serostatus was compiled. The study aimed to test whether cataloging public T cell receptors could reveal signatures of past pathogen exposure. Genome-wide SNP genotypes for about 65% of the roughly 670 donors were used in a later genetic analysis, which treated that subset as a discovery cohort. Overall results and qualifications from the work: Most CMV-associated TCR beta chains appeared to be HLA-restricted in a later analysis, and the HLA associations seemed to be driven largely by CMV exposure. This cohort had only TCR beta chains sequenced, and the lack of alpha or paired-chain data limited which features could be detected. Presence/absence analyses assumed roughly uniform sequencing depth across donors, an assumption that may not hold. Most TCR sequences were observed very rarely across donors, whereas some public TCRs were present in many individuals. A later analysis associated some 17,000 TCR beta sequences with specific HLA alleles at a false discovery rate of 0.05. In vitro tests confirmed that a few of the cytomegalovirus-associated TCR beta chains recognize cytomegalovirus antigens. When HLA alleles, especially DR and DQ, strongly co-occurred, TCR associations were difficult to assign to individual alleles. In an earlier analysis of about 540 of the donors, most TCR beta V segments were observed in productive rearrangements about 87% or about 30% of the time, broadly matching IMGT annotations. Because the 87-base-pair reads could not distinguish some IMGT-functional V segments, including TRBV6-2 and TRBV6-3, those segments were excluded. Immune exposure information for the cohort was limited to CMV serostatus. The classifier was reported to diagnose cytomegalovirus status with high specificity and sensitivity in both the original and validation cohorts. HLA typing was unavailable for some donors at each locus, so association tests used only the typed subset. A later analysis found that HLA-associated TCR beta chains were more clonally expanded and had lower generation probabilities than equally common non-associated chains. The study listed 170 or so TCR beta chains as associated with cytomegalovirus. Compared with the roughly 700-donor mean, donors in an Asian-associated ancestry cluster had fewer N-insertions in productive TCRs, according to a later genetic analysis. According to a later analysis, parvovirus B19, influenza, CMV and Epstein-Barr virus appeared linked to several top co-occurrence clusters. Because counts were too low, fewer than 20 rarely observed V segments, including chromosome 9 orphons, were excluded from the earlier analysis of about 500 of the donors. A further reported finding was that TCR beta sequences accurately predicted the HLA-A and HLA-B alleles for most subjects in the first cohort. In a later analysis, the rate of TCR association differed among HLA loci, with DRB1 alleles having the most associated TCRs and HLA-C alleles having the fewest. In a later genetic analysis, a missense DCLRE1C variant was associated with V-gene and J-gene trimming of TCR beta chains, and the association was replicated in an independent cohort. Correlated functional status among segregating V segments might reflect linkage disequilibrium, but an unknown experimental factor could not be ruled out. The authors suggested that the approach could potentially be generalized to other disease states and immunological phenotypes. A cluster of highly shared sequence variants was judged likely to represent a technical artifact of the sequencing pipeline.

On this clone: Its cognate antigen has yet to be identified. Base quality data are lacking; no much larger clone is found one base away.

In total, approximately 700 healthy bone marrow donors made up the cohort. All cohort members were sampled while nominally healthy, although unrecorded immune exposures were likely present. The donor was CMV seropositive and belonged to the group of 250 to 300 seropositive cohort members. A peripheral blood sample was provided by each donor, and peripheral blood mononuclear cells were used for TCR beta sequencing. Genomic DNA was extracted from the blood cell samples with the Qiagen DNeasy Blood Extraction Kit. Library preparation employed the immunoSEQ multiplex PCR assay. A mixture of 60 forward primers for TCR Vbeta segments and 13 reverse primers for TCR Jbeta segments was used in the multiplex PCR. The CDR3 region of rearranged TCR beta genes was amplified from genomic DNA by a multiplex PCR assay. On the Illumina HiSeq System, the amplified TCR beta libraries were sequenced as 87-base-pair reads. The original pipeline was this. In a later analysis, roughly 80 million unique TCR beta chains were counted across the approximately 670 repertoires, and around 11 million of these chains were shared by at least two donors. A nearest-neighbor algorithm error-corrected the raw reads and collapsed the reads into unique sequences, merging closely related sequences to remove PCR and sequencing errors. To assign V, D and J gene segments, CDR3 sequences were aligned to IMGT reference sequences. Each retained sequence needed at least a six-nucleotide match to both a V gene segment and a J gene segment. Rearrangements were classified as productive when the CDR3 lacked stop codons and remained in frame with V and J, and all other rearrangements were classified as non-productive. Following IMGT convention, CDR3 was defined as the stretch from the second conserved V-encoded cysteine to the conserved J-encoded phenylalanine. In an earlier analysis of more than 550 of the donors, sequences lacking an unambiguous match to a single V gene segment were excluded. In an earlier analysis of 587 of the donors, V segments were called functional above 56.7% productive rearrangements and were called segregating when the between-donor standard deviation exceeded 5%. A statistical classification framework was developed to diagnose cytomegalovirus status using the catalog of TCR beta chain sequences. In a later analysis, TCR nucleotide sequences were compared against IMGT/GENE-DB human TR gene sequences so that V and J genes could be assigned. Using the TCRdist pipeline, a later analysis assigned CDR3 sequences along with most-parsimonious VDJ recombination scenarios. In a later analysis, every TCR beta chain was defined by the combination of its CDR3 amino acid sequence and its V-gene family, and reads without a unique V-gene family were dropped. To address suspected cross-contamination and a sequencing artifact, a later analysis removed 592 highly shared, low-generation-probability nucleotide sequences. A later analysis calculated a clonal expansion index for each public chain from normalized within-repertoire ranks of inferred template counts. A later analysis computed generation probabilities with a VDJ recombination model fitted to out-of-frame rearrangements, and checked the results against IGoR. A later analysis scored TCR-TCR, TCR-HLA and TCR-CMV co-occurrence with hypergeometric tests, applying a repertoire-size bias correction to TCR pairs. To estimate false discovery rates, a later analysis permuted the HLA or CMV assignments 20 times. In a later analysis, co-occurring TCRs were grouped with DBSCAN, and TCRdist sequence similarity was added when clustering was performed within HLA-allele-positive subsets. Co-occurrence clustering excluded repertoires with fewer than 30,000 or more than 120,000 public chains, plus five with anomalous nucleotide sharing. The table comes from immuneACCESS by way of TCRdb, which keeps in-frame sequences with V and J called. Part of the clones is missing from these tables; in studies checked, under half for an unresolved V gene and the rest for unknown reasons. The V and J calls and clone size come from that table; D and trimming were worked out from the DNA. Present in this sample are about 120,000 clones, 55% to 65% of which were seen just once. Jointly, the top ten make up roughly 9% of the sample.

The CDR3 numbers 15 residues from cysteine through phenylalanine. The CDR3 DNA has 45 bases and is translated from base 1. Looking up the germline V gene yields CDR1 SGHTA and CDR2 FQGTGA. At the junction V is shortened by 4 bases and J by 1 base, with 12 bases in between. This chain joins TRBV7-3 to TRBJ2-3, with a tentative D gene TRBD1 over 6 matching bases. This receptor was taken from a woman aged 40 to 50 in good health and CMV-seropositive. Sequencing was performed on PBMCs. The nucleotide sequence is TGTGCCAGCAGCTCCGGGACACCGCGCACAGATACGCAGTATTTT. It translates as CASSSGTPRTDTQYF.